This T cell receptor beta chain is drawn from a study of blood T cell repertoires in COVID-19. This CDR3 has 15 amino acids. With 1 base removed from V and 0 bases from J, the gap between germline ends came to 8 bases. CDR1 is SGHNT and CDR2 is YYREEE in the germline V gene (reference sequence). Sequenced by immunoSEQ multiplex PCR; TCRdb stores in-frame clones only, minus some. The data contain 300,000 to 500,000 clones, over 75% of them singletons. This clone was picked up one time. The sample comprised PBMCs or T cells enriched from blood (not recorded which). The rearrangement joins TRBV5-4 to TRBJ2-1; weak D call: TRBD2 (6 bases). The sequence was obtained from a woman in her twenties or thirties with acute COVID-19. The CDR3 here is CASSLLGGSYNEQFF. In DNA form, the CDR3 reads TGTGCCAGCAGCTTGCTGGGGGGCTCCTACAATGAGCAGTTCTTC.